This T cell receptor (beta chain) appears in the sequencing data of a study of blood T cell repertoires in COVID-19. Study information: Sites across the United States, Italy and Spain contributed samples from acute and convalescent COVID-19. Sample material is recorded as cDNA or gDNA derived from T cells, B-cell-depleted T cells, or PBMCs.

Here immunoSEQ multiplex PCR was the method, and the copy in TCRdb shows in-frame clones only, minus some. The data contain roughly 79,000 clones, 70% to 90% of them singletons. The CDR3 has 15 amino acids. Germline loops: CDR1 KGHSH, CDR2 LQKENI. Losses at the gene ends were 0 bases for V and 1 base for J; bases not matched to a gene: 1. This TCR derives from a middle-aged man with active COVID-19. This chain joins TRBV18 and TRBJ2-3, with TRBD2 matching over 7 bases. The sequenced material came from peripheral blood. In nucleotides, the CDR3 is TGTGCCAGCTCACCACCAGCGGGGCGCACAGATACGCAGTATTTT. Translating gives CASSPPAGRTDTQYF.